The 3 T cell receptor beta chains listed next were all sequenced from one sample in a study of shared clonotypes between healthy human individuals. Only in-frame clones appear in the TCRdb table, and some are missing; sequencing was by immunoSEQ multiplex PCR. The sample holds roughly 2.4 million clones, roughly 95% seen once. Sequenced material: naive CD4+ T cells sorted from blood. The subset is: CD45RA+ positively selected. These receptors all stem from a man younger than 35 in good health.

The chain has TRBV6-6 and TRBJ1-5, with 8 nucleotides matching TRBD1. The CDR3 length is 15 residues. Germline V gene sequence: CDR1 MNHNY, CDR2 SVGAGI (reference sequence). V gave up 5 bases and J gave up 0 bases; unmatched junction bases: 3. CDR3 bases: TGTGCCAGCAGTAATGGACAGGGTAGCAATCAGCCCCAGCATTTT. Its protein is CASSNGQGSNQPQHF.

This clone was seen only once. This chain joins TRBV4-3 and TRBJ2-1; 10 bases are shared with TRBD2. Trimming at V came to 0 bases and at J to 9 bases, leaving 11 bases not matched to a gene. The CDR3 covers 17 residues. Germline CDR1 reads LGHNA; CDR2 reads YSLEER. The CDR3 sequence: CASSQDASGSFPAEQFF. The DNA for the CDR3 is TGCGCCAGCAGCCAAGACGCTAGCGGGAGCTTCCCTGCTGAGCAGTTCTTC.

The V gene is TRBV29-1, the J gene TRBJ2-7, with D possibly matching TRBD2 (6 bases). This CDR3 contains 12 residues. V lost 7 bases and J lost 2, with 12 bases in between. Germline V gene lookup returns CDR1 SQVTM and CDR2 ANQGSEA. The CDR3 loop is CSASEGTYEQYF. CDR3 nucleotides: TGCAGCGCTTCGGAGGGGACCTACGAGCAGTACTTC.